This is a list of T cell receptor beta chains from one sample in a study of T-cell reconstitution after alpha-beta-depleted transplantation in children. TCRdb ran MiXCR on the PCR reads and lists one entry per CDR3 protein. The sample consists of around 420,000 distinct CDR3 sequences, about a sixth of them appearing once. Sequences were derived from PBMCs, mostly from graft donor cells, sampled 360 days after TCRalphabeta/CD19-depleted stem cell transplant. These TCRs come from a boy younger than two who had a stem cell transplant for Wiskott-Aldrich syndrome, so the T cells may come from the graft donor. Each CDR3 is given with its conserved first and last residue. D genes are given only for firm matches. Rows may omit the clone size; those that give it use once, few, many or a size class.

v_gene: TRBV12-3/TRBV12-4
j_gene: TRBJ2-3
d_gene: .
abundance: .
CDR3nt: TGTGCCAGCAGTTTGAGAGGCCCCAAAGGAGATACGCAGTATTTT
CDR3aa: CASSLRGPKGDTQYF

v_gene: TRBV9
j_gene: TRBJ2-7
d_gene: .
abundance: .
CDR3nt: TGTGCCAGCAGCGTAGATGGCAGGGGCTTGTACGAGCAGTACTTC
CDR3aa: CASSVDGRGLYEQYF

v_gene: TRBV4-1
j_gene: TRBJ2-1
d_gene: TRBD1
abundance: few
CDR3nt: TGCGCCAGCAGCCAAGGGGGCCGGGACAGGGGTTTTGTGCAGTTCTTC
CDR3aa: CASSQGGRDRGFVQFF

v_gene: TRBV12-3/TRBV12-4
j_gene: TRBJ2-7
d_gene: TRBD2
abundance: few
CDR3nt: TGTGCCAGCATTAACACGGGGGGGTACGAGCAGTACTTC
CDR3aa: CASINTGGYEQYF

v_gene: TRBV12-3/TRBV12-4
j_gene: TRBJ2-3
d_gene: TRBD2
abundance: once
CDR3nt: TGTGCCAGCAGCGCGACTAGCCTGAGCACAGATACGCAGTATTTT
CDR3aa: CASSATSLSTDTQYF

v_gene: TRBV6-5
j_gene: TRBJ2-1
d_gene: TRBD2
abundance: .
CDR3nt: TGTGCCAGCAGTTCAGGGACTAGCGGGGGGGCCTGGTGGGACAATGAGCAGTTCTTC
CDR3aa: CASSSGTSGGAWWDNEQFF

v_gene: TRBV7-6
j_gene: TRBJ2-7
d_gene: TRBD2
abundance: many
CDR3nt: TGTGCCAGCAGCTTAGCGAGTGCTAGCGGGATATACGAGCAGTACTTC
CDR3aa: CASSLASASGIYEQYF

v_gene: TRBV6-1
j_gene: TRBJ2-3
d_gene: .
abundance: few
CDR3nt: TGTGCCAGCTCGAATCCCGGACGACTAGATACGCAGTATTTT
CDR3aa: CASSNPGRLDTQYF

v_gene: TRBV24-1
j_gene: TRBJ2-3
d_gene: TRBD1
abundance: .
CDR3nt: TGTGCCACCAGAGACAGGGGCAGCACAGATACGCAGTATTTT
CDR3aa: CATRDRGSTDTQYF

v_gene: TRBV2
j_gene: TRBJ2-7
d_gene: .
abundance: few
CDR3nt: TGTGCCAGCAGGGGCAACTCCTACGAGCAGTACTTC
CDR3aa: CASRGNSYEQYF

v_gene: TRBV7-2
j_gene: TRBJ1-5
d_gene: .
abundance: .
CDR3nt: TGTGCCAGCAGCTCCCACAGGGTTAGCAATCAGCCCCAGCATTTT
CDR3aa: CASSSHRVSNQPQHF

v_gene: TRBV20-1
j_gene: TRBJ2-5
d_gene: .
abundance: .
CDR3nt: TGCAGTGCTAGAGCGCCCGGGAAGTCGGAGACCCAGTACTTC
CDR3aa: CSARAPGKSETQYF

v_gene: TRBV30
j_gene: TRBJ2-1
d_gene: .
abundance: .
CDR3nt: TGTGCCTGGAGTCCCGTCAATGAGCAGTTCTTC
CDR3aa: CAWSPVNEQFF

v_gene: TRBV10-3
j_gene: TRBJ2-2
d_gene: .
abundance: .
CDR3nt: TGTGCCATCAGAGCTGGGCCCGGGGAGCTGTTTTTT
CDR3aa: CAIRAGPGELFF

v_gene: TRBV18
j_gene: TRBJ2-2
d_gene: TRBD2
abundance: .
CDR3nt: TGTGCCAGCTCACTAACCAAAGGACTAGCGGGAGAGAGGGGCACCGGGGAGCTGTTTTTT
CDR3aa: CASSLTKGLAGERGTGELFF

v_gene: TRBV7-8
j_gene: TRBJ2-5
d_gene: .
abundance: few
CDR3nt: TGTGCCAGCAGCTTAAGCAGGGACTTGAAGGCAGAGACCCAGTACTTC
CDR3aa: CASSLSRDLKAETQYF

v_gene: TRBV12-3/TRBV12-4
j_gene: TRBJ2-7
d_gene: .
abundance: few
CDR3nt: TGTGCCAGCAGTTTTCGCCGGGGTTCCTACGAGCAGTACTTC
CDR3aa: CASSFRRGSYEQYF

v_gene: TRBV5-1
j_gene: TRBJ1-6
d_gene: TRBD1
abundance: .
CDR3nt: TGCGCCAGCAGCCCGGGGACAGGTAGTTGGAATTCACCCCTCCACTTT
CDR3aa: CASSPGTGSWNSPLHF

v_gene: TRBV19
j_gene: TRBJ2-4
d_gene: .
abundance: .
CDR3nt: TGTGCCAGTAGCCTGACAGGAGTCAGGGTCAAAAACATTCAGTACTTC
CDR3aa: CASSLTGVRVKNIQYF

v_gene: TRBV6-5
j_gene: TRBJ2-2
d_gene: .
abundance: few
CDR3nt: TGTGCCAGCAGTTACGGGCAGGGAGCGAACACCGGGGAGCTGTTTTTT
CDR3aa: CASSYGQGANTGELFF

v_gene: TRBV3-1
j_gene: TRBJ2-7
d_gene: TRBD2
abundance: few
CDR3nt: TGTGCCAGCACGAGACTAGCGGGACCCTCCTACGAGCAGTACTTC
CDR3aa: CASTRLAGPSYEQYF

v_gene: TRBV7-7
j_gene: TRBJ2-3
d_gene: TRBD1
abundance: few
CDR3nt: TGTGCCAGCAGCTTAAACCCTGGACAGGGCAAAGATACGCAGTATTTT
CDR3aa: CASSLNPGQGKDTQYF

v_gene: TRBV18
j_gene: TRBJ1-1
d_gene: TRBD1
abundance: .
CDR3nt: TGTGCCAGCTCAGAGCCGGACAGGAGGATCACTGAAGCTTTCTTT
CDR3aa: CASSEPDRRITEAFF

v_gene: TRBV2
j_gene: TRBJ2-1
d_gene: .
abundance: .
CDR3nt: TGTGCCAGCAGCAAGGGGAAAAGCTCCTACAATGAGCAGTTCTTC
CDR3aa: CASSKGKSSYNEQFF

v_gene: TRBV30
j_gene: TRBJ2-2
d_gene: .
abundance: .
CDR3nt: TGTGCCTGGACCCCGACCGACGGGGAGCTGTTTTTT
CDR3aa: CAWTPTDGELFF

v_gene: TRBV20-1
j_gene: TRBJ2-4
d_gene: TRBD2
abundance: few
CDR3nt: TGCAGTGCTAGAGATGGGACTAGCGGGACTCTAGCCAAAAACATTCAGTACTTC
CDR3aa: CSARDGTSGTLAKNIQYF

v_gene: TRBV4-2
j_gene: TRBJ2-5
d_gene: .
abundance: few
CDR3nt: TGTGCCAGCAGCCAAACCGGGACCCGCAGGGGAGAGACCCAGTACTTC
CDR3aa: CASSQTGTRRGETQYF

v_gene: TRBV24-1
j_gene: TRBJ2-1
d_gene: .
abundance: few
CDR3nt: TGTGCCACCAGTCTTGCCCGGGGGCCGAGCTCCTACAATGAGCAGTTCTTC
CDR3aa: CATSLARGPSSYNEQFF

v_gene: TRBV12-3/TRBV12-4
j_gene: TRBJ2-1
d_gene: .
abundance: many
CDR3nt: TGTGCCAGCGCGAGGACAAACGCCCTTGATGAGCAGTTCTTC
CDR3aa: CASARTNALDEQFF

v_gene: TRBV28
j_gene: TRBJ2-7
d_gene: .
abundance: few
CDR3nt: TGTGCCAGCAGTTTTTGGCAGGGACGGTACGAGCAGTACTTC
CDR3aa: CASSFWQGRYEQYF

v_gene: TRBV10-3
j_gene: TRBJ2-5
d_gene: .
abundance: .
CDR3nt: TGTGCCATCAGTGAGGGGCTAGCCAAAGAGACCCAGTACTTC
CDR3aa: CAISEGLAKETQYF

v_gene: TRBV6-1
j_gene: TRBJ2-3
d_gene: .
abundance: .
CDR3nt: TGTGCCAGCAGGGACGCGGGGACCACAGATACGCAGTATTTT
CDR3aa: CASRDAGTTDTQYF

v_gene: TRBV4-3
j_gene: TRBJ2-7
d_gene: TRBD1
abundance: few
CDR3nt: TGCGCCAGCAGCCAAGTCTGGCAGGGGGTCTACGAGCAGTACTTC
CDR3aa: CASSQVWQGVYEQYF

v_gene: TRBV15
j_gene: TRBJ2-5
d_gene: .
abundance: few
CDR3nt: TGTGCCACCAGCAGGGGGGAGACCCAGTACTTC
CDR3aa: CATSRGETQYF

v_gene: TRBV6-7
j_gene: TRBJ2-1
d_gene: .
abundance: few
CDR3nt: TGTGCCAGCAGTTACGGGAGTGCGTTGAACAATGAGCAGTTCTTC
CDR3aa: CASSYGSALNNEQFF

v_gene: TRBV20-1
j_gene: TRBJ2-3
d_gene: .
abundance: .
CDR3nt: TGCAGTGCTACGACAGGTTTAAACACAGATACGCAGTATTTT
CDR3aa: CSATTGLNTDTQYF

v_gene: TRBV9
j_gene: TRBJ2-1
d_gene: TRBD2
abundance: few
CDR3nt: TGTGCCAGCACCCAACAGCCGGGCCCTCCGGGACTAGCGGGCGATGAGCAGTTCTTC
CDR3aa: CASTQQPGPPGLAGDEQFF

v_gene: TRBV7-2
j_gene: TRBJ2-7
d_gene: .
abundance: .
CDR3nt: TGTGCCAGCAGCTTCGCGGGGATAGGTCCCTACGAGCAGTACTTC
CDR3aa: CASSFAGIGPYEQYF

v_gene: TRBV28
j_gene: TRBJ2-7
d_gene: TRBD1
abundance: .
CDR3nt: TGTGCCGGCAGTCGGGGCGGGACAGGGGAAGGCGAGCAGTACTTC
CDR3aa: CAGSRGGTGEGEQYF

v_gene: TRBV11-3
j_gene: TRBJ2-7
d_gene: TRBD1
abundance: many
CDR3nt: TGTGCCAGCAGCTTATCGGGGACAGGGTCCTACGAGCAGTACTTC
CDR3aa: CASSLSGTGSYEQYF

v_gene: TRBV6-5
j_gene: TRBJ2-1
d_gene: .
abundance: once
CDR3nt: TGTGCCAGCAGTTACTCATGGGGGACTAAGCCTCCATCAGGGGAGTTCTTC
CDR3aa: CASSYSWGTKPPSGEFF

v_gene: TRBV24-1
j_gene: TRBJ2-3
d_gene: .
abundance: few
CDR3nt: TGTGCCACCAGTGACCCCGGCCCCACAGATACGCAGTATTTT
CDR3aa: CATSDPGPTDTQYF

v_gene: TRBV7-2
j_gene: TRBJ2-1
d_gene: TRBD1
abundance: .
CDR3nt: TGTGCCAGCAGCCACCGGACAGGGGTTGGCTACAATGAGCAGTTCTTC
CDR3aa: CASSHRTGVGYNEQFF

v_gene: TRBV20-1
j_gene: TRBJ2-5
d_gene: TRBD2
abundance: .
CDR3nt: TGCAGTGCCTTGGGACTAGCCCTTACAGAGACCCAGTACTTC
CDR3aa: CSALGLALTETQYF

v_gene: TRBV6-2/TRBV6-3
j_gene: TRBJ2-7
d_gene: .
abundance: .
CDR3nt: TGTGCCAGCAGTTACTCGACAGGTTCATTAGACTACGAGCAGTACTTC
CDR3aa: CASSYSTGSLDYEQYF

v_gene: TRBV7-8
j_gene: TRBJ2-5
d_gene: .
abundance: .
CDR3nt: TGTGCCAGCAGCTTATACGACAGACTCCAAGAGACCCAGTACTTC
CDR3aa: CASSLYDRLQETQYF

v_gene: TRBV12-3/TRBV12-4
j_gene: TRBJ2-2
d_gene: .
abundance: .
CDR3nt: TGTGCCAGCAAGCGACTGATGAACACCGGGGAGCTGTTTTTT
CDR3aa: CASKRLMNTGELFF

v_gene: TRBV10-3
j_gene: TRBJ2-1
d_gene: TRBD2
abundance: few
CDR3nt: TGTGCCACCGGCCGGACTAGCGGCTACAATGAGCAGTTCTTC
CDR3aa: CATGRTSGYNEQFF

v_gene: TRBV5-1
j_gene: TRBJ2-7
d_gene: TRBD2
abundance: .
CDR3nt: TGCGCCAGCAGCGACGGACTAGCGGGGAGTTACTACGAGCAGTACTTC
CDR3aa: CASSDGLAGSYYEQYF

v_gene: TRBV20-1
j_gene: TRBJ2-2
d_gene: .
abundance: few
CDR3nt: TGCAGTGCTAGAGGGGGAGCGACCGGGGAGCTGTTTTTT
CDR3aa: CSARGGATGELFF

v_gene: TRBV7-9
j_gene: TRBJ2-7
d_gene: TRBD2
abundance: few
CDR3nt: TGTGCCAGCAGCCCCGGGACTACGACCTACGAGCAGTACTTC
CDR3aa: CASSPGTTTYEQYF